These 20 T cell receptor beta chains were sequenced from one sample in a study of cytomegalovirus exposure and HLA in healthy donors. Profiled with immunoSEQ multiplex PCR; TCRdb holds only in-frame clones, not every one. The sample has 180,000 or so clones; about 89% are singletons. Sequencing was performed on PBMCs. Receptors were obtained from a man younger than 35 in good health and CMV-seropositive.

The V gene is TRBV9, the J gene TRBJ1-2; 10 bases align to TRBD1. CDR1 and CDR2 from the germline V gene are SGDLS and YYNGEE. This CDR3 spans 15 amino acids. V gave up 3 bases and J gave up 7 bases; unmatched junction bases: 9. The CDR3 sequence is CASSAPPTGGGGYTF. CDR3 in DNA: TGTGCCAGCAGCGCGCCCCCGACAGGGGGCGGTGGCTACACCTTC.

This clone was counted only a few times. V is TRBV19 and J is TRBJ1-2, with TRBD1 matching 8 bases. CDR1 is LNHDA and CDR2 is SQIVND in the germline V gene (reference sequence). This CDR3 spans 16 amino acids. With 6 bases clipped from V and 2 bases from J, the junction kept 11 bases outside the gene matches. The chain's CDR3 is CASRGVDRETNYGYTF. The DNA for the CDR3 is TGTGCCAGTAGGGGAGTGGACAGGGAGACGAACTATGGCTACACCTTC.

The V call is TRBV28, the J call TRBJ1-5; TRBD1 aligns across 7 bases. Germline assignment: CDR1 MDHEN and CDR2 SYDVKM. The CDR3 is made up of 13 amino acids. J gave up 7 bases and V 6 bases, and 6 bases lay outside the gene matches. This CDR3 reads CASSPDRAQPQHF. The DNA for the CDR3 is TGTGCCAGCAGCCCTGACAGGGCCCAGCCCCAGCATTTT. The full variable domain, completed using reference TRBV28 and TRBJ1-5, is DVKVTQSSRYLVKRTGEKVFLECVQDMDHENMFWYRQDPGLGLRLIYFSYDVKMKEKGDIPEGYSVSREKKERFSLILESASTNQTSMYLCASSPDRAQPQHFGDGTRLSIL.

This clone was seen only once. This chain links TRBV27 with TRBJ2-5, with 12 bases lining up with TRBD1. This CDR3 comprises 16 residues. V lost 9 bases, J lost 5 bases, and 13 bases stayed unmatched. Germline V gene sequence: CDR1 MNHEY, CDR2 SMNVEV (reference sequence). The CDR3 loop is CASALRDRGRMETQYF. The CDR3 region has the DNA TGTGCCAGTGCCCTCCGGGACAGGGGGCGCATGGAGACCCAGTACTTC.

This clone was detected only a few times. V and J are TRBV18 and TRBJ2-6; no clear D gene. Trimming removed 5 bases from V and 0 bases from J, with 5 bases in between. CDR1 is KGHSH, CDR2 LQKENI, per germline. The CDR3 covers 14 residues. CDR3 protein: CASSSDSGANVLTF. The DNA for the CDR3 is TGTGCCAGCTCATCAGACTCTGGGGCCAACGTCCTGACTTTC.

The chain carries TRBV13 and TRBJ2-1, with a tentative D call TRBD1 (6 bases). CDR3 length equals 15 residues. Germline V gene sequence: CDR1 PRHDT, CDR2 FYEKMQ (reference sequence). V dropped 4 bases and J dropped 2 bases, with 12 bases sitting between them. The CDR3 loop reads CASSSRDKTYNEQFF. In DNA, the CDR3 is TGTGCCAGCAGCTCCCGGGACAAGACCTACAATGAGCAGTTCTTC.

CDR3 loop: CASSLFVGTDYGYTF. CDR3 in DNA: TGTGCCAGCAGCTTATTTGTGGGGACAGACTATGGCTACACCTTC. The chain links TRBV7-2 to TRBJ1-2; TRBD1 aligns across 7 bases. This CDR3 spans 15 amino acids. The trim removed 2 bases at V and 3 bases at J, leaving 6 bases unmatched. Germline V gene sequence: CDR1 SGHTA, CDR2 FQGNSA.

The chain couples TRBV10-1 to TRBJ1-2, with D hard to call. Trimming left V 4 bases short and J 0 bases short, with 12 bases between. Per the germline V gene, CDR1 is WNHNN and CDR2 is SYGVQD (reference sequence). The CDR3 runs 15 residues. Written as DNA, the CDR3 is TGCGCCAGCAGTGTGCAGGCCTCAGCTAACTATGGCTACACCTTC. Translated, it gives CASSVQASANYGYTF.

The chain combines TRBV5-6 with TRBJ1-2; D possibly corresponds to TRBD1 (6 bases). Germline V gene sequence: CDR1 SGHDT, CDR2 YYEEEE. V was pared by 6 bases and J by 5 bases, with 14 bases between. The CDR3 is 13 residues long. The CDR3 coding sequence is TGTGCCAGCACCGTGACAGGTATATATGGCTACACCTTC. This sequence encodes CASTVTGIYGYTF.

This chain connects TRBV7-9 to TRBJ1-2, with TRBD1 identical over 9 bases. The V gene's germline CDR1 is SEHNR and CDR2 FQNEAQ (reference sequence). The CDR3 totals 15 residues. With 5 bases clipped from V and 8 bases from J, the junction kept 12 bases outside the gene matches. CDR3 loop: CASSRPGTGSEGYTF. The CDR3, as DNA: TGTGCCAGCAGCCGTCCCGGGACAGGGAGTGAGGGCTACACCTTC.

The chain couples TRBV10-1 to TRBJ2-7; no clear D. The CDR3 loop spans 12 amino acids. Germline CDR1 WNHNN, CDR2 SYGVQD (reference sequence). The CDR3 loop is CASSEWAFSSGV. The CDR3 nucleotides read TGCGCCAGCAGTGAGTGGGCATTTAGTTCCGGGGTC.

The CDR3: CASSATGTSAQETQYF. Here the CDR3 DNA reads TGTGCCAGCAGTGCCACCGGGACTAGCGCGCAAGAGACCCAGTACTTC. V and J are TRBV2 and TRBJ2-5, with 10 positions matching TRBD2. This CDR3 has 16 residues. The junction had 7 bases not matched to a gene; V was cut back by 4 bases and J by 2 bases. Germline V gene lookup returns CDR1 SNHLY and CDR2 FYNNEI.

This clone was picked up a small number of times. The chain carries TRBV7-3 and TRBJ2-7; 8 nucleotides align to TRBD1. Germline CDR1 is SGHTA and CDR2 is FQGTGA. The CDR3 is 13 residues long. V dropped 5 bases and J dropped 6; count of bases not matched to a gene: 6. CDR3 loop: CASSVNRGSEQYF. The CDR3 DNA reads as TGTGCCAGCAGCGTGAACAGGGGGAGCGAGCAGTACTTC.

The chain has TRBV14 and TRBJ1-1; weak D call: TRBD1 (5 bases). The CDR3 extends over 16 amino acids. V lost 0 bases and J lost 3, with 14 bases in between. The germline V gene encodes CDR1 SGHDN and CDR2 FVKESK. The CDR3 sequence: CASSQDPAGGDTEAFF. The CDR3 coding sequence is TGTGCCAGCAGCCAAGACCCAGCGGGGGGGGACACTGAAGCTTTCTTT.

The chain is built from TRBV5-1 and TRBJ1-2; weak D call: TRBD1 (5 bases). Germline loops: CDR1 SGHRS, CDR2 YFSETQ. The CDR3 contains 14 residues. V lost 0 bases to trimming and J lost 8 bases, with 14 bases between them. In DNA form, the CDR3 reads TGCGCCAGCAGCTTGGCCGGGGGTGAAGGGGGCTACACCTTC. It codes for CASSLAGGEGGYTF.

CDR3 sequence (DNA): TGTGCCAGCAGCGGGACAGGGAGCTACGAGCAGTACTTC. As protein: CASSGTGSYEQYF. The gene calls are TRBV7-9 and TRBJ2-7; 9 positions agree with TRBD1. The CDR3 is 13 amino acids. Unmatched junction bases numbered 2, after V lost 5 bases and J lost 3 bases. The germline CDR1 and CDR2 sequences are SEHNR and FQNEAQ (reference sequence).

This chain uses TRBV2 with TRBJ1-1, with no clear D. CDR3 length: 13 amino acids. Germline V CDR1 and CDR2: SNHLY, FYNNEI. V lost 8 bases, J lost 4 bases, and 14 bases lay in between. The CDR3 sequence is CASPEGKGTEAFF. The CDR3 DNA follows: TGTGCCAGCCCGGAGGGAAAGGGCACTGAAGCTTTCTTT.

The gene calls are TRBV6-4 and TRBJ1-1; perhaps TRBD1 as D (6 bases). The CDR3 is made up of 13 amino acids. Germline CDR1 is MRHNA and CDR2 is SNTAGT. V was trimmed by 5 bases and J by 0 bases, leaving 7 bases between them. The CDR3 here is CASSQGMNTEAFF. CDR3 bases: TGTGCCAGCAGTCAGGGGATGAACACTGAAGCTTTCTTT.

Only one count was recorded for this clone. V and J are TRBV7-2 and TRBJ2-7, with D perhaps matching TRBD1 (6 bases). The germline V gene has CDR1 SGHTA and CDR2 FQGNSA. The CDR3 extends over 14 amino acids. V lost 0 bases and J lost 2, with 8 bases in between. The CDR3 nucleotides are TGTGCCAGCAGCTTAGCCACAGGGACCTACGAGCAGTACTTC. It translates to CASSLATGTYEQYF.

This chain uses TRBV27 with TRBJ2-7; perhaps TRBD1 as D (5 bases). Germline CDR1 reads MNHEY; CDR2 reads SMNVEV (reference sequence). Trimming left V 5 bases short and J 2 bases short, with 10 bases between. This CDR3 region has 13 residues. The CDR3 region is CASSAGLTYEQYF. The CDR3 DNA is TGTGCCAGCAGTGCAGGGTTGACCTACGAGCAGTACTTC.